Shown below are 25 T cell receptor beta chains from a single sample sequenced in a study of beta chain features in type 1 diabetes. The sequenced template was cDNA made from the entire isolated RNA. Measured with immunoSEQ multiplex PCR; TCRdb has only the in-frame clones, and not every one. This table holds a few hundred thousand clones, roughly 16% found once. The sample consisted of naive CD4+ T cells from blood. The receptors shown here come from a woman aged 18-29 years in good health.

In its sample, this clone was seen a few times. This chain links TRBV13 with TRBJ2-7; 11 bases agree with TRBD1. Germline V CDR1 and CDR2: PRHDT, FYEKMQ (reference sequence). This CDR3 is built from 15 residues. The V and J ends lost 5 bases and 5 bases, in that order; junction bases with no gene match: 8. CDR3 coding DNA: TGTGCCAGCAGCGCGTACCGGGACAGGGGGGACGAGCAGTACTTC. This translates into CASSAYRDRGDEQYF.

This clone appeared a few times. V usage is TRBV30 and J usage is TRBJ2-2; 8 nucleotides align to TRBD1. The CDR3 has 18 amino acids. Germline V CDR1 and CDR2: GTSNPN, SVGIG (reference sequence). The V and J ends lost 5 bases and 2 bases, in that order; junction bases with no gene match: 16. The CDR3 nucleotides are TGTGCCTGGGGCTTGAGGAGGCCAGGGGGCATTAACACCGGGGAGCTGTTTTTT. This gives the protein CAWGLRRPGGINTGELFF. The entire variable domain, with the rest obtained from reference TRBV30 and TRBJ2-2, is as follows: SQTIHQWPATLVQPVGSPLSLECTVEGTSNPNLYWYRQAAGRGLQLLFYSVGIGQISSEVPQNLSASRPQDRQFILSSKKLLLSDSGFYLCAWGLRRPGGINTGELFFGEGSRLTVL.

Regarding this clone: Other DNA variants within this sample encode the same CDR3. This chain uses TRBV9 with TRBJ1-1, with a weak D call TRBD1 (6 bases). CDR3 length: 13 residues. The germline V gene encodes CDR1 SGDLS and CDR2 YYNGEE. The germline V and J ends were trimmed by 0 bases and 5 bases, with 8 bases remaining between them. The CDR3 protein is CASSVDRVTEAFF. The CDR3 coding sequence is TGTGCCAGCAGCGTAGACAGGGTTACTGAAGCTTTCTTT. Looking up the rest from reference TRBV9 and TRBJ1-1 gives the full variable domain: DSGVTQTPKHLITATGQRVTLRCSPRSGDLSVYWYQQSLDQGLQFLIQYYNGEERAKGNILERFSAQQFPDLHSELNLSSLELGDSALYFCASSVDRVTEAFFGQGTRLTVV.

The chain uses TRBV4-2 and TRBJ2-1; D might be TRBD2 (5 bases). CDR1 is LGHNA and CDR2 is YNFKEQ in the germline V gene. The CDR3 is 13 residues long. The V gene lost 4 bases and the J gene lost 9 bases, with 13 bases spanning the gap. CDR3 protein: CASSPSTRVEQFF. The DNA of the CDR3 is TGTGCCAGCAGCCCCTCCACTAGGGTTGAGCAGTTCTTC.

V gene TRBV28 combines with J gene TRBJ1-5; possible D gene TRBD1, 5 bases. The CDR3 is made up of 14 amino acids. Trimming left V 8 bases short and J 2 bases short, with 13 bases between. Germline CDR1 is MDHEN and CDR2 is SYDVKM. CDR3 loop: CASLRGGGNQPQHF. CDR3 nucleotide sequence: TGTGCCAGCCTTAGGGGTGGGGGCAATCAGCCCCAGCATTTT.

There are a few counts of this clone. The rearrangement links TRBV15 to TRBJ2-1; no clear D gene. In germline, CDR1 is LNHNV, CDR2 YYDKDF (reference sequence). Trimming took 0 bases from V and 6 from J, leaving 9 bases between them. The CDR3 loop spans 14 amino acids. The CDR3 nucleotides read TGTGCCACCAGCAGAGATGAGGTTTCCAATGAGCAGTTCTTC. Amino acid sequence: CATSRDEVSNEQFF.

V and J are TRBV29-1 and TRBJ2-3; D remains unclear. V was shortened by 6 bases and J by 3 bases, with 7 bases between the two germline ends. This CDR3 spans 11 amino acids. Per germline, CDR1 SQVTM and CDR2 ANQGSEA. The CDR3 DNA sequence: TGCAGCGTGCGCAATACAGATACGCAGTATTTT. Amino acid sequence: CSVRNTDTQYF.

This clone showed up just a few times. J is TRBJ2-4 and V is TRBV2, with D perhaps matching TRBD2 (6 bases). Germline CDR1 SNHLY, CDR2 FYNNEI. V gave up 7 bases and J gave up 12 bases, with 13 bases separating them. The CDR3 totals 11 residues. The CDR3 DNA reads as TGTGCCAGCACGGGGACTTTAGATCAGTACTTC. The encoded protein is CASTGTLDQYF.

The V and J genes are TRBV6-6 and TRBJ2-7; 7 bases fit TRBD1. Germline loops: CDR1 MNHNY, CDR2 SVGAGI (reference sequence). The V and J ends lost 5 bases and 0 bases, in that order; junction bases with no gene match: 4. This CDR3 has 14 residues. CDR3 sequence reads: CASSATGYSYEQYF. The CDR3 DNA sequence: TGTGCCAGCAGTGCGACAGGGTACTCCTACGAGCAGTACTTC.

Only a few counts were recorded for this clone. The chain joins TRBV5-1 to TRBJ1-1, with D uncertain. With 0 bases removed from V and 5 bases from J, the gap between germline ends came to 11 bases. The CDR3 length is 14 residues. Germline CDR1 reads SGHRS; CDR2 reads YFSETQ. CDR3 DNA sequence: TGCGCCAGCAGCTTGGCCGAGGGCACTACTGAAGCTTTCTTT. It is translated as CASSLAEGTTEAFF.

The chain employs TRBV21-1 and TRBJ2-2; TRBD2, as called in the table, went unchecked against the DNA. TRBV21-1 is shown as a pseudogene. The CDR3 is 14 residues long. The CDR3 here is CASSKKAGVGELFF. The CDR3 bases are TGTGCCAGCAGCAAAAAAGCGGGGGTCGGGGAGCTGTTTTTT.

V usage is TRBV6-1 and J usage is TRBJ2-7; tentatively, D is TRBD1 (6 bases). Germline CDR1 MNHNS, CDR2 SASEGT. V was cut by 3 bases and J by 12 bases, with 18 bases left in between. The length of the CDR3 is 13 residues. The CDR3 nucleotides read TGTGCCAGCAGTGAGGTTACAGGGCCCGGCGGGTACTTC. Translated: CASSEVTGPGGYF.

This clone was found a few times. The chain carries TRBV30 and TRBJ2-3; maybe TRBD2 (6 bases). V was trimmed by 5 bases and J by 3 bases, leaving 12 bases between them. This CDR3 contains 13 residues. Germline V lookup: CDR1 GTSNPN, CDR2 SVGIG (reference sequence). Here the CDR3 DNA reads TGTGCCTGGGGCGAGAGCGGGACAGATACGCAGTATTTT. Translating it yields CAWGESGTDTQYF.

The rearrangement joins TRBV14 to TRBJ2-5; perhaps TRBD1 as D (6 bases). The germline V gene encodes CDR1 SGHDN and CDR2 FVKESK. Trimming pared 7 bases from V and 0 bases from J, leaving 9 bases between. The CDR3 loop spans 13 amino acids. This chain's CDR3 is CASNRDNQETQYF. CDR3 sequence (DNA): TGTGCCAGCAATCGGGACAACCAAGAGACCCAGTACTTC.

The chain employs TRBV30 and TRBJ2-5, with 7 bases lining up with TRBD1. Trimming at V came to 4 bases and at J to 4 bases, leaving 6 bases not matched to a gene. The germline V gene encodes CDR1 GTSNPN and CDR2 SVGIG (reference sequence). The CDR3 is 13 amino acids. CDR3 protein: CAWTGTATETQYF. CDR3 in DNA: TGTGCCTGGACCGGGACAGCGACAGAGACCCAGTACTTC.

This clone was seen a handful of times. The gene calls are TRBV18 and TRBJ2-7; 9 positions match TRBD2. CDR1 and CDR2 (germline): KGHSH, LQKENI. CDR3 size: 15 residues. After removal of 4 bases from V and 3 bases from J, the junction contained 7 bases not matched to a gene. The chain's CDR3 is CASSRISGRNYEQYF. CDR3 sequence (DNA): TGTGCCAGCTCACGAATTAGCGGGAGAAACTACGAGCAGTACTTC.

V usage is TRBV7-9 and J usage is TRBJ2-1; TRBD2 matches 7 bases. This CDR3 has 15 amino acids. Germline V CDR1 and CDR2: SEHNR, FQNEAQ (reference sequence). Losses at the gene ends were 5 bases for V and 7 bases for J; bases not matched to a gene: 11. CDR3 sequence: CASSPSGWEGNEQFF. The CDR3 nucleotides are TGTGCCAGCAGCCCTTCAGGTTGGGAGGGGAATGAGCAGTTCTTC.

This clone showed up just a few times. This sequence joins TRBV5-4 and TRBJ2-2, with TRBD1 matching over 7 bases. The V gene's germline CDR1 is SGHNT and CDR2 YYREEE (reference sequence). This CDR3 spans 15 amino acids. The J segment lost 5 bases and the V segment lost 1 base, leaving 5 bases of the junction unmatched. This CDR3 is CASSLSRQGTGELFF. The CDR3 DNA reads TGTGCCAGCAGCTTGTCGAGACAGGGTACCGGGGAGCTGTTTTTT.

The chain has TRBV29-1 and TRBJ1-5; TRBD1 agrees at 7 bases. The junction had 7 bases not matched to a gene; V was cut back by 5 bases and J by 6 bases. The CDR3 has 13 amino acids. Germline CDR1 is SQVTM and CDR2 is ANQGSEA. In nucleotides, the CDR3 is TGCAGCGTTTATCAGGGGGAAGGTCAGCCCCAGCATTTT. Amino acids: CSVYQGEGQPQHF.

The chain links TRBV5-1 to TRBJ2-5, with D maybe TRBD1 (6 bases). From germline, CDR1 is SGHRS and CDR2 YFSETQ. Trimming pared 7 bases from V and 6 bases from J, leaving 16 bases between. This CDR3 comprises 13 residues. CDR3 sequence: CASGTGSGQTQYF. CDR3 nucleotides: TGCGCCAGCGGAACAGGGAGTGGACAGACCCAGTACTTC.

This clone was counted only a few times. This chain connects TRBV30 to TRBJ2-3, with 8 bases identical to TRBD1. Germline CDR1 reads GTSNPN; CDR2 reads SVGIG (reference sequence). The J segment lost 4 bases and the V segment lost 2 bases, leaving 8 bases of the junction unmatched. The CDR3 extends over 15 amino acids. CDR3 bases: TGTGCCTGGAGTTCAGGGGGCTCGGGTGCAGATACGCAGTATTTT. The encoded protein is CAWSSGGSGADTQYF. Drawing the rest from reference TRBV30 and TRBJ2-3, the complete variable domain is SQTIHQWPATLVQPVGSPLSLECTVEGTSNPNLYWYRQAAGRGLQLLFYSVGIGQISSEVPQNLSASRPQDRQFILSSKKLLLSDSGFYLCAWSSGGSGADTQYFGPGTRLTVL.

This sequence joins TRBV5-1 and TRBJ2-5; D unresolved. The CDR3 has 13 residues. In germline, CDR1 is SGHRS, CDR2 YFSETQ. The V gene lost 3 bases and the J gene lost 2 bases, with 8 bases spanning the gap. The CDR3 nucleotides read TGCGCCAGCAGCTCACTGTTACAAGAGACCCAGTACTTC. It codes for CASSSLLQETQYF.

CDR3 amino acids: CAWSQFGGSELFF. CDR3 DNA sequence: TGTGCCTGGAGTCAATTCGGGGGTTCGGAGCTGTTTTTT. The genes are TRBV30 and TRBJ2-2; perhaps TRBD2 as D (6 bases). The CDR3 spans 13 residues. The germline V gene has CDR1 GTSNPN and CDR2 SVGIG (reference sequence). V dropped 2 bases and J dropped 10 bases, with 14 bases sitting between them. Complete variable domain (other parts from reference TRBV30 and TRBJ2-2): SQTIHQWPATLVQPVGSPLSLECTVEGTSNPNLYWYRQAAGRGLQLLFYSVGIGQISSEVPQNLSASRPQDRQFILSSKKLLLSDSGFYLCAWSQFGGSELFFGEGSRLTVL.

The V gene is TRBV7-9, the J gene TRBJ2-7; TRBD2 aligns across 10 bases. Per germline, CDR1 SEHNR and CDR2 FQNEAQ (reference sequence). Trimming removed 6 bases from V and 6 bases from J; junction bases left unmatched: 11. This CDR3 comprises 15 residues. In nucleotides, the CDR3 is TGTGCCAGCAGTTATATCGGGACTAGCGCTCCCGAGCAGTACTTC. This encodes CASSYIGTSAPEQYF.

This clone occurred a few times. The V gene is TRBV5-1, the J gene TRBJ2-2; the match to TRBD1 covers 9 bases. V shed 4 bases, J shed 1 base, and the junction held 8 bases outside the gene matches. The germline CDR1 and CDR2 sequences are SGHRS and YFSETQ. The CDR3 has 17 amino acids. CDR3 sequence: CASSPGTGLKNTGELFF. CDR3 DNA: TGCGCCAGCAGCCCCGGGACAGGGCTAAAGAACACCGGGGAGCTGTTTTTT.